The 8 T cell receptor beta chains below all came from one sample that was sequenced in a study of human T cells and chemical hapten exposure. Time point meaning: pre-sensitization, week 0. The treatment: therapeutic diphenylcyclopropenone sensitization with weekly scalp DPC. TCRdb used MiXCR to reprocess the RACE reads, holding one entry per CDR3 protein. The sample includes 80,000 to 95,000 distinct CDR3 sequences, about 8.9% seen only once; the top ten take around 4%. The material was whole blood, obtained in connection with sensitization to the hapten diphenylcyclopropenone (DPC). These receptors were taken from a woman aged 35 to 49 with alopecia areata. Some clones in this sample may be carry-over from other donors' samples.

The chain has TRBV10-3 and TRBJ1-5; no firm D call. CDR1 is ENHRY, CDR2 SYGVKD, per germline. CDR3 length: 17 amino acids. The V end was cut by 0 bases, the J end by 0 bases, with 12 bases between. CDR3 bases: TGTGCCATCAGTGAGTCGAGGTCCGGGAATAGCAATCAGCCCCAGCATTTT. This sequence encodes CAISESRSGNSNQPQHF.

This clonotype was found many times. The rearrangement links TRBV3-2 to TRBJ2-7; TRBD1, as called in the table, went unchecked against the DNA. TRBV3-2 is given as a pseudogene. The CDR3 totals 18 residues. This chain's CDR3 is CASSQPGQIIQGSYEQYF. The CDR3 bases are TGTGCCAGCAGCCAGCCGGGACAGATAATACAAGGCTCCTACGAGCAGTACTTC.

This CDR3 is CASATGTEAFF. The DNA of the CDR3 is TGTGCCAGCGCCACGGGCACTGAAGCTTTCTTT. The V and J genes are TRBV12-3 or TRBV12-4 and TRBJ1-1; D remains ambiguous. This CDR3 is 11 amino acids long. V was trimmed by 8 bases and J by 4 bases, leaving 8 bases between them.

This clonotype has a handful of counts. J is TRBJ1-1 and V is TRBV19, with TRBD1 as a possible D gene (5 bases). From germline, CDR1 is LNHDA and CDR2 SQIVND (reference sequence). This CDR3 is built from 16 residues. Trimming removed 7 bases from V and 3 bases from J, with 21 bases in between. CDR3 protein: CASTTSHGGPHTEAFF. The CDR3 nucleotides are TGTGCCAGTACTACTTCCCACGGGGGTCCCCACACTGAAGCTTTCTTT. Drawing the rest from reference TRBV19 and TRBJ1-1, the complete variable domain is DGGITQSPKYLFRKEGQNVTLSCEQNLNHDAMYWYRQDPGQGLRLIYYSQIVNDFQKGDIAEGYSVSREKKESFPLTVTSAQKNPTAFYLCASTTSHGGPHTEAFFGQGTRLTVV.

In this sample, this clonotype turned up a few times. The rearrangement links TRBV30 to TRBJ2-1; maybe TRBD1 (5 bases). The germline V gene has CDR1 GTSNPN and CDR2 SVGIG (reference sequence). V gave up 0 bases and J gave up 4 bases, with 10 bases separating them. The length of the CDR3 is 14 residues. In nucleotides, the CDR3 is TGTGCCTGGAGTGTACGGACATCGTACAATGAGCAGTTCTTC. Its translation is CAWSVRTSYNEQFF.

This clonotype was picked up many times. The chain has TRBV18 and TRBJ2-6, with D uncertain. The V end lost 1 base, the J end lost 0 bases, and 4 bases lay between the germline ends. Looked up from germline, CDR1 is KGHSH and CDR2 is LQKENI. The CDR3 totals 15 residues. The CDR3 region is CASSPQGSGANVLTF. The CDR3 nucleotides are TGTGCCAGCTCACCACAGGGCTCTGGGGCCAACGTCCTGACTTTC.

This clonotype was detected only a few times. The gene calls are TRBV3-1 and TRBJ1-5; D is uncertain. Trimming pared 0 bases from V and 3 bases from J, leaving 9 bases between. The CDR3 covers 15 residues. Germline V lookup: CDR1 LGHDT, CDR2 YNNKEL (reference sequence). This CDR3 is CASSQDTSPNQPQHF. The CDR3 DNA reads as TGTGCCAGCAGCCAAGATACCTCCCCCAATCAGCCCCAGCATTTT.

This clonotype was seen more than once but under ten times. CDR3 in amino acids: CASSHMLVRETQYF. CDR3 coding DNA: TGTGCCAGCAGCCACATGCTAGTTAGAGAGACCCAGTACTTC. The chain couples TRBV5-4 to TRBJ2-5; D is unclear. Germline CDR1 reads SGHNT; CDR2 reads YYREEE (reference sequence). Trimming removed 4 bases at V and 4 bases at J, with 14 bases between. The CDR3 consists of 14 residues.